The sequence of this TCR beta chain was determined in a study of human T cells and chemical hapten exposure. Study details: An approximately 2 cm by approximately 2 cm inner upper arm patch received 2% DPC for sensitization. General observations from the study: A positive correlation with patch test score was shown by PT1 expanded TCR counts. Compared with pre-sensitization or healthy control sets, expanded TCRs clustered more.

The time point was: patch test 1, 2 weeks after DPC sensitization. Regarding treatment: therapeutic diphenylcyclopropenone sensitization with weekly scalp DPC. Using its own MiXCR run on the RACE reads, TCRdb lists one record per CDR3 protein. The table shows around 380,000 distinct CDR3 sequences, with around 5% occurring only once. This clonotype was counted a few times. The antigen is undetermined. Sequenced material: whole blood, taken in connection with sensitization to the hapten diphenylcyclopropenone (DPC). The receptor was isolated from a woman between 50 and 59 years old with alopecia areata. Some clones in this sample may be carry-over from other donors' samples.

The CDR3, as DNA: TGTGCCAGCAGCGTAGCGGGACTGACGGCTGCAGATACGCAGTATTTT. Its protein product is CASSVAGLTAADTQYF. The chain employs TRBV9 and TRBJ2-3, with D perhaps matching TRBD2 (6 bases). This CDR3 is built from 16 residues. The V gene's germline CDR1 is SGDLS and CDR2 YYNGEE. V dropped 0 bases and J dropped 4 bases, with 15 bases sitting between them.